This TCR beta chain originates from a study of cytomegalovirus exposure and HLA in healthy donors. Germline V gives CDR1 SGHTA, CDR2 FQGNSA. J was trimmed by 8 bases and V by 5 bases; bases with no gene match: 5. There are 14 residues in the CDR3. A remark on this clone: Its cognate antigen is unknown.

PCR employed 60 Vbeta and 13 Jbeta primers. Here immunoSEQ multiplex PCR was the method, and the copy in TCRdb shows in-frame clones only, minus some. The table records 160,000 or so clones, 81% of them present only once. Study-wide findings and caveats: There were some V segments, including TRBV6-2 and TRBV6-3, excluded as indistinguishable.

The chain combines TRBV7-2 with TRBJ1-4; 10 positions match TRBD1. The receptor's source is a woman in her 50s in good health and CMV-seronegative. The sample was PBMCs. This CDR3 reads CASSPGQGVEKLFF. The CDR3 region has the DNA TGTGCCAGCAGCCCAGGACAGGGGGTCGAAAAACTGTTTTTT.